Described below is a single T cell receptor (beta chain) sequence and its context. This sample stems from a study of blood T cell repertoires in COVID-19. Turning to the study itself: Italy, Spain and the United States were the sources of the convalescent and acute COVID-19 samples. The analysed material was cDNA or gDNA that came from T cells, B-cell-depleted T cells, or PBMCs.

The repertoire was sequenced with immunoSEQ multiplex PCR; TCRdb's copy has only in-frame clones and lacks some. Seen here are 250,000 to 300,000 clones, 70% to 90% observed once, and the top ten hold about 1.9%. The V gene lost 3 bases and the J gene lost 1 base, with 9 bases spanning the gap. The germline gives CDR1 KGHSH, CDR2 LQKENI. The CDR3 is 14 residues long. The age range of participants was about 18 to 95 years, with residence in 20 to 25 US areas. Cohort 3 recovery required two negative PCRs, clearance, or symptom resolution. The gene calls are TRBV18 and TRBJ1-1, with D possibly being TRBD1 (6 bases). Source material: PBMCs or T cells enriched from blood (not recorded which). The receptor was derived from a woman in her fifties or sixties who had recovered from COVID-19. CDR3 in amino acids: CASSPWGRNTEAFF. The CDR3 coding sequence is TGTGCCAGCTCACCGTGGGGGCGGAACACTGAAGCTTTCTTT.